Described below is a single TCR beta chain sequence and its context. Its target antigen remains unknown. No much larger clone exists at a distance of one base, and base qualities are not known. This sample was included in a study of control samples from healthy donors and cancer patients (dated by TCRdb to 2020 to 2022). CDR1 and CDR2, per the germline V gene (reference sequence), are LNHDA and SQIVND. Including cysteine and phenylalanine, the CDR3 has 13 amino acids. Only the CDR3 portion is preserved as DNA: 39 bases, with reading frame beginning at the first base. V is reduced by 5 bases and J by 2 bases, leaving a spacing of 10 bases between them. Library preparation employed the immunoSEQ multiplex PCR assay. TCRdb stores this immuneACCESS table with in-frame sequences only. Part of the clones is absent; in the studies checked, under half of the shortfall reflects unresolved V genes, and no reason is known for the rest. The sample includes over 60,000 clones, with 85% observed a single time. The biggest ten clones account for 4.5% to 7% of the sample.

The material sequenced was blood. The sequence derives from a man aged 40-49 years in good health. The chain uses TRBV19 and TRBJ2-7, with no D gene named confidently. The CDR3 protein: CASSGDKTYEQYF. The nucleotide sequence reads as follows: TGTGCCAGTAGTGGAGACAAGACCTACGAGCAGTACTTC. The variable domain in full, with residues beyond the CDR3 obtained from the reference TRBV19 and TRBJ2-7 genes, is DGGITQSPKYLFRKEGQNVTLSCEQNLNHDAMYWYRQDPGQGLRLIYYSQIVNDFQKGDIAEGYSVSREKKESFPLTVTSAQKNPTAFYLCASSGDKTYEQYFGPGTRLTVT.